The subject of this entry is one TCR beta chain. The antigen remains unidentified. A much larger clonotype is one base distant, so this may be a read error. As the CDR3 is not closed by the conserved phenylalanine or tryptophan, this likely results from a read error. The data originate from a study of tumor and adjacent non-tumor tissue in lung cancer. CDR3 length: 17 residues. Germline loops: CDR1 GTSNPN, CDR2 SVGIG (reference sequence). Trimming pared 4 bases from V and 2 bases from J, leaving 18 bases between. General observations from the study: In normal lung, the top 100 clones were significantly more dominant than in tumor. Tumor tissue had significantly higher TCR diversity than normal lung.

The library came from three nested PCR rounds adapted from ARM-PCR protocols. TCRdb used MiXCR to reprocess the multiplex PCR reads, holding one entry per CDR3 protein. The repertoire holds tens of thousands of distinct CDR3 sequences, with over 60% as singletons. No cell sorting was done before RNA was extracted from the tissue. The origin of this receptor is a woman aged 40 to 50 with non-small cell lung cancer. Sequenced material: lung tumor tissue. The rearrangement joins TRBV30 to TRBJ1-6, with D perhaps TRBD1 (5 bases). The CDR3 here is CAWNPSQTAAYNSPLHI. The DNA for the CDR3 is TGTGCCTGGAACCCCTCCCAGACAGCAGCCTATAATTCACCCCTCCACATT.